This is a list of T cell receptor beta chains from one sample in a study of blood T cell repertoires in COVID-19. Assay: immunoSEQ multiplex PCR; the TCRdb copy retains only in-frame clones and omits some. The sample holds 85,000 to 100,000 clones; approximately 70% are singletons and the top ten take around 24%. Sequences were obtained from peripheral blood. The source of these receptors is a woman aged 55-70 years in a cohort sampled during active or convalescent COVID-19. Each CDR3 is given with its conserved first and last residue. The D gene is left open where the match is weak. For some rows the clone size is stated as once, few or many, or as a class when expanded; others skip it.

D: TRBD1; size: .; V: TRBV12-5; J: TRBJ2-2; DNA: TGTGCTAGTGGTTCGGGACAGGGGAGGTCCGGGGAGCTGTTTTTT; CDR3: CASGSGQGRSGELFF
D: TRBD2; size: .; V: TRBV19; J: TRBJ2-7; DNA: TGTGCCAGTAGTTTCGGGGGGACCGAGCAGTACTTC; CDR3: CASSFGGTEQYF
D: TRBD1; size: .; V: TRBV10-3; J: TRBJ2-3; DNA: TGTGCCATCGGAGGACAGGGGGCGCGGGGAAACACAGATACGCAGTATTTT; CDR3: CAIGGQGARGNTDTQYF
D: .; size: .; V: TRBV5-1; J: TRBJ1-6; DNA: TGCGCCAGCAGCTTGCTCGGGGAGGGTCGCAATTCACCCCTCCACTTT; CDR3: CASSLLGEGRNSPLHF
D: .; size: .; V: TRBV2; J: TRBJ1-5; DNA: TGTGCCAGCGCTACTTATAGCAATCAGCCCCAGCATTTT; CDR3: CASATYSNQPQHF
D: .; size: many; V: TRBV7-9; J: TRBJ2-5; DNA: TGTGCCAGCAGCTGGGCCGGGGTTGGATCAGAGACCCAGTACTTC; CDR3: CASSWAGVGSETQYF
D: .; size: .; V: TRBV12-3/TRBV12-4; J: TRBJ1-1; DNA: TGTGCCAGCAGCCGCAGGGTCCCTGAAGCTTTCTTT; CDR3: CASSRRVPEAFF
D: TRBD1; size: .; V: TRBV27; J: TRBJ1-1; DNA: TGTGCCAGCAGACCCCTGACAGGGGGCAGTGGCACTGAAGCTTTCTTT; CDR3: CASRPLTGGSGTEAFF
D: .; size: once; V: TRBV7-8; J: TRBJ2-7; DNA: TGTGCCAGCAGCTTAGTTTCTCCGGGACATAAAACCTACGAGCAGTACTTC; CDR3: CASSLVSPGHKTYEQYF
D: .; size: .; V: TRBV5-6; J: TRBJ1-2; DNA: TGTGCCAGCAGCTCCATACAAAACTATGGCTACACCTTC; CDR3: CASSSIQNYGYTF
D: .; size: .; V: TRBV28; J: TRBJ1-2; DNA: TGTGCCAGCAGACCAGGAGGGTATGGCTACACCTTC; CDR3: CASRPGGYGYTF
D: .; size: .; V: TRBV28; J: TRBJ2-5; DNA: TGTGCCAGCAGCTCCCCAAGAGGCCCCCAAGAGACCCAGTACTTC; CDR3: CASSSPRGPQETQYF
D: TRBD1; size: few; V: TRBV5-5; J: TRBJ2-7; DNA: TGTGCCAGCAGCTTGACTTGGGACAGGGCCCACGAGCAGTACTTC; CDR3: CASSLTWDRAHEQYF
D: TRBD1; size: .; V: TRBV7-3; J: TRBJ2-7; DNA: TGTGCCAGCAGCCGGGACAGTTCCTACGAGCAGTACTTC; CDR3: CASSRDSSYEQYF
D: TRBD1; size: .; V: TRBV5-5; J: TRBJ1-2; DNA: TGTGCCAGCAGTTACTCCGGGACAGAGAGGGTCTACACCTTC; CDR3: CASSYSGTERVYTF
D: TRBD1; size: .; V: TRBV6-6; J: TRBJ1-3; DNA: TGTGCCAGCTCGGGACAGAAGACGCTCTCTGGAAACACCATATATTTT; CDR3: CASSGQKTLSGNTIYF
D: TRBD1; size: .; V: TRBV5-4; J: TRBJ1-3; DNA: TGTGCCAGCAGCGAGGGACAGGGGACTGGAAACACCATATATTTT; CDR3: CASSEGQGTGNTIYF
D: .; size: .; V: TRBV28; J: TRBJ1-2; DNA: TGTAAAATCGGGGGCTACACCTTC; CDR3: CKIGGYTF
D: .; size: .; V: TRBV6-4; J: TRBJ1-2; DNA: TGTGCCAGCAGTGACGGGGCGGAGGGGATCTACACCTTC; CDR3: CASSDGAEGIYTF
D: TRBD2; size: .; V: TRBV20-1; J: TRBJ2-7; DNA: TGCAGTGCTAGTCCCAGACTAGCGGTGGAATCTAGAGTAGAGCAGTACTTC; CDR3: CSASPRLAVESRVEQYF
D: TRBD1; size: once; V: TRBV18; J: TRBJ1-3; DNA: TGTGCCAGCTCTCAACGGGACAGCCTCTCTGGAAACACCATATATTTT; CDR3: CASSQRDSLSGNTIYF
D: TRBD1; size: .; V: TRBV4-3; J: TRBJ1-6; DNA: TGCGCCAGCAGCCGATCGCCCCCCCGACAGGGTGCTTCACCCCTCCACTTT; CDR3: CASSRSPPRQGASPLHF
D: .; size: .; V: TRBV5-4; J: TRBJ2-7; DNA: TGTGCCAGCAGCTACCGAGGAAGCCCCTACGAGCAGTACTTC; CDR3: CASSYRGSPYEQYF
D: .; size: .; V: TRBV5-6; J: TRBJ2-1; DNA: TGTGCCAGCAGCCCCCTACTAGGAGCAAAGTCCTACAATGAGCAGTTCTTC; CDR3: CASSPLLGAKSYNEQFF
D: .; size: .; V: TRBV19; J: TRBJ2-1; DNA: TGTGCCACCAGGAGGGACCCCATTTACAATGAGCAGTTCTTC; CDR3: CATRRDPIYNEQFF
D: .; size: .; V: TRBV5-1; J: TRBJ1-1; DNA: TGCGCCAGCAGCTCATCCCCTGGGAGCACTGAAGCTTTCTTT; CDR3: CASSSSPGSTEAFF
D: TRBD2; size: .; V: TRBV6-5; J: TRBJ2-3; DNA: TGTGCCAGCTGCCTTACCGGGACTACCACAGATACGCAGTATTTT; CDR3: CASCLTGTTTDTQYF
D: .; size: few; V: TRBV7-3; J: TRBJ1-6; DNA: TGTGCCAGCAGCAATCAGGGGATTGGTTCACCCCTCCACTTT; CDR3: CASSNQGIGSPLHF
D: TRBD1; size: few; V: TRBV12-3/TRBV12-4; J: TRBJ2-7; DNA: TGTGCCAGCAGCCGCGGACAGGGCTACGAGCAGTACTTC; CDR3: CASSRGQGYEQYF
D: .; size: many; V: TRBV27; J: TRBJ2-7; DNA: TGTGCCAGCAGCCTAACGCCGGGTTTATCCTACGAGCAGTACTTC; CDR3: CASSLTPGLSYEQYF
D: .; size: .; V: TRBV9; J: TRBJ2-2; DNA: TGTGCCAGTAGCGGACCAGGCTTGGGCACCGGGGAGCTGTTTTTT; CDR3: CASSGPGLGTGELFF
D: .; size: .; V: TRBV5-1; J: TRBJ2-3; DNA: TGCGCCAGCAGCTTTGTCTTGCGGGCCGAAGATACGCAGTATTTT; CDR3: CASSFVLRAEDTQYF
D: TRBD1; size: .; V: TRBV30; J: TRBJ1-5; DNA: TGTGCCTGGAGTGGACAGGGACGTCAGCCCCAGCATTTT; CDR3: CAWSGQGRQPQHF
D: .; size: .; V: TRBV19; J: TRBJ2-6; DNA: TGTGCCAGTAGTGAGGGAACTGGGGCCAACGTCCTGACTTTC; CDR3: CASSEGTGANVLTF
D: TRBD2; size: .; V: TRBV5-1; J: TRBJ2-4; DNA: TGCGCCAGCAGCTACGGGGGGACCACCTCAGGGAGCAAAAACATTCAGTACTTC; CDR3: CASSYGGTTSGSKNIQYF
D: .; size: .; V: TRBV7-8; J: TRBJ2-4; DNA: TGTGCCAGCAGCCCGCTAAGGGGATTGGGGGCCGGAAACATTCAGTACTTC; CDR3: CASSPLRGLGAGNIQYF
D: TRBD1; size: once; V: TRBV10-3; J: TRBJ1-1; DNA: TGTGCCATCAGCGCCGGGACAGGGCTGAACACTGAAGCTTTCTTT; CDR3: CAISAGTGLNTEAFF
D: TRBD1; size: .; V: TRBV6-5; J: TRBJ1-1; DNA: TGTGCCAGCAAGACAGGGGGGCCCCCCACTGAAGCTTTCTTT; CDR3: CASKTGGPPTEAFF
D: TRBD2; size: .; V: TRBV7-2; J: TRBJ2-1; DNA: TGTGCCAGCAGCTTACTAGCGGACAACTACAATGAGCAGTTCTTC; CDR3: CASSLLADNYNEQFF
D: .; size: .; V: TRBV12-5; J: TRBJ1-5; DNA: TGTGCTAGTGGTTTGGTCGGGGGGCGATATAGCAATCAGCCCCAGCATTTT; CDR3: CASGLVGGRYSNQPQHF
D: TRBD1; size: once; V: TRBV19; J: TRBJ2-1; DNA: TGTGCCAGTAGTTTAGGACAGGGTTACAATGAGCAGTTCTTC; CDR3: CASSLGQGYNEQFF
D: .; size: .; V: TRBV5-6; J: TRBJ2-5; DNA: TGTGCCAGCAGCTGGGGCACAGTCCCCGGGACCCAGTACTTC; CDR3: CASSWGTVPGTQYF
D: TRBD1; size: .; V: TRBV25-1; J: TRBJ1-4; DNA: TGTGCCAGCGGAGAACAGGGGACTAATGAAAAACTGTTTTTT; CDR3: CASGEQGTNEKLFF
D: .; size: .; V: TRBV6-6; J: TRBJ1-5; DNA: TGTGCCAGCAACCTAGAGCCCTGGGTGGCCCAGCATTTT; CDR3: CASNLEPWVAQHF
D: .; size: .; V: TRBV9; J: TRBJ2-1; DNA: TGTGCCAGCAGCGTAAATACGGCGGGGGAGCAGTTCTTC; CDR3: CASSVNTAGEQFF
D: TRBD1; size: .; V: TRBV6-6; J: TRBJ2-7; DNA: TGTGCCAGCCGACAGGCAGGGGGCAGGTACGAGCAGTACTTC; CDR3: CASRQAGGRYEQYF
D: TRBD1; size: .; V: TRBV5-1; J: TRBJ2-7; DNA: TGCGCCAGCAGGCCTACTAACAGGGGGCTATTGTACGAGCAGTACTTC; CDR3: CASRPTNRGLLYEQYF
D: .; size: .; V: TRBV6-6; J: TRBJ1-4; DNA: TGTGCCAGCAGTTACGGAGGCGGGGCCATTGAAAAACTGTTTTTT; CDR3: CASSYGGGAIEKLFF
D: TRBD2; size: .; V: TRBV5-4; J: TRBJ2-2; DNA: TGTGCCAGCAGCATCGGACTAGCGGGGGGGGTCTCGGGCACCGGGGAGCTGTTTTTT; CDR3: CASSIGLAGGVSGTGELFF
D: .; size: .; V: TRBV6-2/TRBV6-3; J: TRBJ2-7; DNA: TGTGCCAGCAGTTACAGGCGGGGCTCCTACGAGCAGTACTTC; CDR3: CASSYRRGSYEQYF
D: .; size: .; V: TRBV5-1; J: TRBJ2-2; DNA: TGCGCCAGCAGCCCCACGACTTCCAACACCGGGGAGCTGTTTTTT; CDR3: CASSPTTSNTGELFF
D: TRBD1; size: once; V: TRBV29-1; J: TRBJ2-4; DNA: TGCAGCGTTGAATCCGGGACAGGGAGGGGGACTATTCAGTACTTC; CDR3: CSVESGTGRGTIQYF
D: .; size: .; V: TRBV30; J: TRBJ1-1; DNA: TGTGCCTGGAAACAGGGCGCTGAAGCTTTCTTT; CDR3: CAWKQGAEAFF